Below are 17 T cell receptor beta chains sequenced from a single sample in a study of blood T cell repertoires in COVID-19. Libraries were prepared by immunoSEQ multiplex PCR; TCRdb keeps only in-frame clonotypes and omits some of them. Of over 50,000 clones in the sample, over 75% were seen once. The source material was peripheral blood. These receptor sequences come from a human donor in a cohort sampled during active COVID-19.

The J gene is TRBJ2-5, the V gene TRBV18; possible D gene TRBD1, 6 bases. Per germline, CDR1 KGHSH and CDR2 LQKENI. The ends were cut back, 3 bases at V and 1 base at J, with 9 bases in the middle. This CDR3 spans 14 amino acids. The CDR3 region is CASSPDRSQETQYF. The CDR3 DNA follows: TGTGCCAGCTCACCCGACAGGTCCCAAGAGACCCAGTACTTC.

The rearrangement uses TRBV5-1 and TRBJ1-4; weak D call: TRBD1 (5 bases). Trimming cost V 0 bases and J 4 bases, with 16 bases left between them. The CDR3 is 17 residues long. Germline CDR1 and CDR2: SGHRS and YFSETQ. In nucleotides, the CDR3 is TGCGCCAGCAGCTTGGCTCCCCAGGGTGGCATTAATGAAAAACTGTTTTTT. As protein: CASSLAPQGGINEKLFF.

The rearrangement joins TRBV5-6 to TRBJ2-7; 7 bases line up with TRBD1. This CDR3 region has 14 residues. The junction had 3 bases not matched to a gene; V was cut back by 0 bases and J by 3 bases. CDR1 and CDR2 from the germline V gene are SGHDT and YYEEEE. CDR3 coding DNA: TGTGCCAGCAGCTTGGGGACAGGCGTCTACGAGCAGTACTTC. Protein product: CASSLGTGVYEQYF.

This clone was observed a few times. The chain links TRBV28 to TRBJ1-2, with TRBD1 as a possible D gene (5 bases). From germline, CDR1 is MDHEN and CDR2 SYDVKM. Trimming cost V 6 bases and J 4 bases, with 12 bases left between them. The CDR3 loop spans 13 amino acids. The CDR3 nucleotides are TGTGCCAGCAGCCCTCCCGGGGGCTATGGCTACACCTTC. The encoded protein is CASSPPGGYGYTF.

The rearrangement links TRBV2 to TRBJ1-5; a weak D match, TRBD1 (5 bases). This CDR3 spans 12 amino acids. Germline V CDR1 and CDR2: SNHLY, FYNNEI. V lost 6 bases, J lost 7 bases, and 10 bases lay in between. The CDR3 here is CASRDSNQPQHF. In DNA, the CDR3 is TGTGCCAGCAGAGACAGTAACCAGCCCCAGCATTTT.

CDR3 bases: TGTGCCAGCAGCCTTGACAGGGAACAGACCCAGTACTTC. This encodes CASSLDREQTQYF. This chain uses TRBV6-4 with TRBJ2-5, with 7 bases lining up with TRBD1. The germline gives CDR1 MRHNA, CDR2 SNTAGT. CDR3 length: 13 residues. The J segment lost 6 bases and the V segment lost 6 bases, leaving 7 bases of the junction unmatched.

The chain recombines TRBV3-1 (or the pseudogene TRBV3-2) with TRBJ2-7; D perhaps matches TRBD2 (5 bases). Germline assignment: CDR1 LGHDT and CDR2 YNNKEL (reference sequence). V shed 3 bases and J shed 9 bases, with 18 bases lying between them. This CDR3 is 14 amino acids long. Here the CDR3 reads CASSQHPGLEGQYF. The CDR3 coding sequence is TGTGCCAGCAGCCAGCACCCGGGCCTCGAGGGGCAGTACTTC.

V is TRBV2 and J is TRBJ1-4; 8 nucleotides line up with TRBD1. Looked up from germline, CDR1 is SNHLY and CDR2 is FYNNEI. The V segment lost 1 base and the J segment 8 bases; nucleotides outside the gene matches: 9. The CDR3 contains 16 residues. DNA of the CDR3: TGTGCCAGCAGTGAAGATTTGACAGGGGTCCGCGAAAAACTGTTTTTT. This gives the protein CASSEDLTGVREKLFF.

The gene calls are TRBV19 and TRBJ1-6; D is perhaps TRBD1 (5 bases). The germline gives CDR1 LNHDA, CDR2 SQIVND (reference sequence). Trimming took off 6 bases at V and 7 bases at J, with 10 bases between the two ends. The CDR3 length is 13 residues. The CDR3 nucleotides read TGTGCCAGTAGGTCTGGGGGGAATTCACCCCTCCACTTT. It specifies CASRSGGNSPLHF.

The chain employs TRBV7-9 and TRBJ2-7; D perhaps matches TRBD2 (5 bases). Germline-derived CDR1 and CDR2 are SEHNR and FQNEAQ (reference sequence). V lost 0 bases to trimming and J lost 7 bases, with 13 bases between them. This CDR3 is built from 14 residues. In DNA form, the CDR3 reads TGTGCCAGCAGCTTAGCGAGGGCCCTGGGGGAGCAGTACTTC. Translation gives CASSLARALGEQYF.

V is TRBV5-1 and J is TRBJ2-1; 7 bases align to TRBD1. This CDR3 has 16 residues. The V segment lost 2 bases and the J segment 2 bases; nucleotides outside the gene matches: 7. Per germline, CDR1 SGHRS and CDR2 YFSETQ. The CDR3 is CASSFEYRGPYNEQFF. In DNA form, the CDR3 reads TGCGCCAGCAGCTTCGAGTACAGGGGCCCCTACAATGAGCAGTTCTTC. The variable domain in full, completed from reference TRBV5-1 and TRBJ2-1, reads KAGVTQTPRYLIKTRGQQVTLSCSPISGHRSVSWYQQTPGQGLQFLFEYFSETQRNKGNFPGRFSGRQFSNSRSEMNVSTLELGDSALYLCASSFEYRGPYNEQFFGPGTRLTVL.

The chain has TRBV9 and TRBJ2-7; 8 bases line up with TRBD2. The V gene's germline CDR1 is SGDLS and CDR2 YYNGEE. The CDR3 has 15 amino acids. Germline trimming cut 4 bases from V and 7 bases from J; bases unmatched to any gene: 13. The CDR3: CASSRRTSLEGEQYF. CDR3 bases: TGTGCCAGCAGCAGGCGGACTAGCCTGGAGGGGGAGCAGTACTTC.

This chain uses TRBV28 with TRBJ2-2; 9 bases fit TRBD2. CDR1 MDHEN and CDR2 SYDVKM come from the germline V gene. The V segment lost 5 bases and the J segment 4 bases; nucleotides outside the gene matches: 14. The length of the CDR3 is 18 residues. This CDR3 is CASSKGLSGRLGTGELFF. The CDR3 nucleotides read TGTGCCAGCAGTAAAGGCCTAAGCGGGAGGTTAGGCACCGGGGAGCTGTTTTTT.

The gene calls are TRBV29-1 and TRBJ1-5; TRBD1 agrees at 9 bases. CDR1 and CDR2 (germline): SQVTM, ANQGSEA. The CDR3 extends over 13 amino acids. The trim removed 7 bases at V and 1 base at J, leaving 2 bases unmatched. CDR3 in DNA: TGCAGCGCCGGACAGGGGAGCAATCAGCCCCAGCATTTT. It codes for CSAGQGSNQPQHF.

This rearrangement joins TRBV10-3 to TRBJ2-7; 10 bases align to TRBD2. This CDR3 has 12 amino acids. V gave up 8 bases and J gave up 9 bases; unmatched junction bases: 7. Germline CDR1 ENHRY, CDR2 SYGVKD. In DNA form, the CDR3 reads TGTGCCATCGGACTAGCGGAAGGGGCGCAGTACTTC. Amino acid sequence: CAIGLAEGAQYF.

The V and J genes are TRBV5-4 and TRBJ1-2, with 7 bases that match TRBD1. V lost 0 bases, J lost 1 base, and 3 bases stayed unmatched. Germline assignment: CDR1 SGHNT and CDR2 YYREEE (reference sequence). This CDR3 contains 15 residues. The CDR3 sequence is CASSLDRGYNYGYTF. The CDR3 DNA reads TGTGCCAGCAGCTTGGACAGGGGCTATAACTATGGCTACACCTTC.

The chain recombines TRBV25-1 with TRBJ2-2; 8 nucleotides match TRBD1. Trimming took 8 bases from V and 4 from J; bases not matched to a gene: 6. The CDR3 covers 14 residues. The germline V gene has CDR1 MGHDK and CDR2 SYGVNS. CDR3 nucleotides: TGTGCCAGCGAGGACAGGGAAGGCACCGGGGAGCTGTTTTTT. Its translation: CASEDREGTGELFF.